What follows describes a single T cell receptor (beta chain). No antigen is known for it. Measured with immunoSEQ multiplex PCR; TCRdb has only the in-frame clones, and not every one. The sample yields 15,000 or so clones, roughly 66% seen once. These data are taken from a study of immune cell composition in non-small cell lung cancer. Regarding the study as a whole: Clones >0.5% enriched in tumour were rarer in adenocarcinoma (33%) than squamous (approximately 80%). Lung squamous cell carcinoma tumours had significantly higher top 10 clone scores and productive clonality than lung adenocarcinoma.

This CDR3 comprises 15 residues. Germline V gives CDR1 LNHDA, CDR2 SQIVND (reference sequence). Trimming pared 3 bases from V and 0 bases from J, leaving 12 bases between. Material: lung tumor tissue. This TCR derives from a human donor with non-small cell lung cancer. The V and J genes are TRBV19 and TRBJ2-7; a possible D gene is TRBD1 (5 bases). The CDR3, as DNA: TGTGCCAGTAGTATTGACAGCCAAACCTCCTACGAGCAGTACTTC. Residues: CASSIDSQTSYEQYF.